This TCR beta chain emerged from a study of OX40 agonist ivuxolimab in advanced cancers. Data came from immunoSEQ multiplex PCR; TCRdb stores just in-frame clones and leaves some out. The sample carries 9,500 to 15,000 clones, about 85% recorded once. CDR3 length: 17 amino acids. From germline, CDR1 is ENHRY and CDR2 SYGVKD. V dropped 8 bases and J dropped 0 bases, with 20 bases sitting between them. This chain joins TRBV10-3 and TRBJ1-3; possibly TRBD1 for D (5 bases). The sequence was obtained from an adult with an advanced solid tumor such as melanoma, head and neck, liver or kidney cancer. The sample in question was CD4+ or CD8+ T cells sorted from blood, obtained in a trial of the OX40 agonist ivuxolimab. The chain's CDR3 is CAIAVGQGLFSGNTIYF. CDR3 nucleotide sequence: TGTGCCATCGCGGTCGGGCAGGGATTATTCTCTGGAAACACCATATATTTT.